This TCR beta chain originates from a study of glioma-infiltrating T cells. Germline V CDR1 and CDR2: LGHNA, YSLEER. CDR3 length equals 18 residues. The V end was cut by 0 bases, the J end by 6 bases, with 20 bases between. The iRepertoire nested amplicon-rescue multiplex PCR amplified TCR alpha and beta CDR3s from RNA. Tissue mRNA or PBMC total RNA, 100-400 ng, went into one-step reverse transcription and amplification. Using its own MiXCR run on the multiplex PCR reads, TCRdb lists one record per CDR3 protein. The repertoire holds approximately 120,000 distinct CDR3 sequences, with 20% to 30% as singletons.

The V call is TRBV4-3, the J call TRBJ2-2; tentative D call: TRBD2 (5 bases). Input material: glioma tissue, nonneoplastic brain tissue, or PBMCs (not recorded which). This sequence was found in a human donor with low-grade glioma or glioblastoma, undergoing nonglioma brain surgery, or in good health (not recorded which). The CDR3 coding sequence is TGCGCCAGCAGCCAAGAAGAGGCGAGGGTTTCTAACCCCGGGGAGCTGTTTTTT. As protein: CASSQEEARVSNPGELFF.